The 20 T cell receptor beta chains listed next were all sequenced from one sample in a study of neurological immune-mediated disorders. TCRdb used MiXCR to reprocess the 5' RACE reads, holding one entry per CDR3 protein. This table holds tens of thousands of distinct CDR3 sequences, over 15% found once. The sample comprised PBMCs. These receptors were obtained from a woman aged 35 to 49 in good health.

This clonotype was found many times. The chain employs TRBV10-3 and TRBJ2-3, with D possibly matching TRBD2 (6 bases). Germline loops: CDR1 ENHRY, CDR2 SYGVKD. The CDR3 consists of 14 residues. Between the trimmed V and J ends, which lost 2 bases and 3 bases, there was a span of 9 bases. The chain's CDR3 is CAISEGGITDTQYF. For the CDR3, the DNA is TGTGCCATCAGTGAGGGAGGGATAACAGATACGCAGTATTTT.

The table lists this clonotype with many counts. The CDR3 DNA follows: TGTGCCAGCAGTTCGCCCTCCATTGGACGGGTGAGCACAGATACGCAGTATTTT. It encodes CASSSPSIGRVSTDTQYF. This chain connects TRBV12-3 or TRBV12-4 to TRBJ2-3; D unclear. This CDR3 comprises 18 residues. V lost 4 bases, J lost 0 bases, and 20 bases lay in between.

The table lists this clonotype with many counts. This rearrangement joins TRBV9 to TRBJ2-5, with 8 bases identical to TRBD2. The trim removed 3 bases at V and 5 bases at J, leaving 9 bases unmatched. This CDR3 has 15 residues. Germline V gene data show CDR1 as SGDLS and CDR2 as YYNGEE. This CDR3 is CASSGKGGGPETQYF. In DNA, the CDR3 is TGTGCCAGCAGCGGAAAAGGCGGGGGGCCCGAGACCCAGTACTTC.

This clonotype was seen many times. This rearrangement joins TRBV20-1 to TRBJ2-3; the D is unclear. V lost 3 bases to trimming and J lost 2 bases, with 6 bases between them. Germline lookup yields CDR1 DFQATT and CDR2 SNEGSKA (reference sequence). This CDR3 is built from 12 residues. The CDR3 here is CSARQDTDTQYF. CDR3 sequence (DNA): TGCAGTGCTAGGCAGGACACAGATACGCAGTATTTT.

Remarks on this clonotype: A much larger clone lies one base from this, so it may be a read error. This chain uses TRBV9 with TRBJ2-1, with TRBD2 identical over 8 bases. The CDR3 is 14 residues long. CDR1 and CDR2 (germline): SGDLS, YYNGEE. The CDR3 region has the DNA TGTGCCAGCAGCCTTCTTAGCGGGGATGATGAGCAGTTATTC. Translation gives CASSLLSGDDEQLF.

This clonotype was counted a few times. The chain recombines TRBV12-3 or TRBV12-4 with TRBJ1-5, with TRBD1 identical over 8 bases. The CDR3 sequence is 15 residues long. The ends lost 2 bases at V and 5 bases at J; junction bases unmatched: 5. DNA of the CDR3: TGTGCCAGCAGTTTACGAGGACAGGGCGATCAGCCCCAGCATTTT. It translates to CASSLRGQGDQPQHF.

This clonotype was counted ten times or more. The J gene is TRBJ2-5, the V gene TRBV2; D may be TRBD2 (6 bases). V was cut by 1 base and J by 5 bases, with 14 bases left in between. The CDR3 length is 15 residues. Looked up from germline, CDR1 is SNHLY and CDR2 is FYNNEI. The CDR3 DNA is TGTGCCAGCAGTGAAGTTCGGGGGACTCTGGAGACCCAGTACTTC. Amino acid sequence: CASSEVRGTLETQYF.

The table lists this clonotype with many counts. The chain has TRBV20-1 and TRBJ2-5, with 7 bases that match TRBD1. Germline trimming cut 6 bases from V and 5 bases from J; bases unmatched to any gene: 15. This CDR3 is built from 15 residues. Germline V gene data show CDR1 as DFQATT and CDR2 as SNEGSKA (reference sequence). This chain's CDR3 is CSAERRQGGIETQYF. Written as DNA, the CDR3 is TGCAGTGCCGAACGGAGACAGGGTGGTATCGAGACCCAGTACTTC.

This clonotype was recorded at least ten times. V usage is TRBV6-6 and J usage is TRBJ1-5; D unresolved. This CDR3 spans 13 amino acids. V was shortened by 2 bases and J by 6 bases, with 8 bases between the two germline ends. The germline V gene has CDR1 MNHNY and CDR2 SVGAGI (reference sequence). The CDR3 region is CASSYVRGQPQHF. The CDR3 DNA sequence: TGTGCCAGCAGTTACGTACGGGGTCAGCCCCAGCATTTT.

This clonotype has at least ten counts. The chain couples TRBV5-1 to TRBJ2-3; D possibly uses TRBD1 or TRBD2 (5 bases each). CDR3 length: 16 amino acids. Germline assignment: CDR1 SGHRS and CDR2 YFSETQ. Trimming left V 3 bases short and J 0 bases short, with 14 bases between. The CDR3 reads CASSSGAISSTDTQYF. The CDR3 DNA sequence: TGCGCCAGCAGCTCCGGGGCTATCTCTAGCACAGATACGCAGTATTTT.

This clonotype was recorded at least ten times. The gene calls are TRBV6-2 or TRBV6-3 and TRBJ2-5; TRBD1 aligns across 7 bases. Germline values: CDR1 MNHEY, CDR2 SVGEGT. V gave up 4 bases and J gave up 12 bases; unmatched junction bases: 11. This CDR3 is 13 amino acids long. This CDR3 is CASSSDGRTGEYF. CDR3 DNA sequence: TGTGCCAGCAGTTCCGACGGGCGAACAGGGGAGTACTTC.

In this sample, this clonotype turned up many times. At one boundary the junction diverges from the germline segment, which might be a read error. The chain joins TRBV7-3 to TRBJ2-5, with D possibly being TRBD1 (7 bases). The CDR3 consists of 12 residues. The germline CDR1 and CDR2 sequences are SGHTA and FQGTGA. CDR3 region: CASSSLDREVEW. CDR3 DNA sequence: TGTGCCAGCAGCTCCCTCGACAGGGAGGTCGAGTGG.

This clonotype was detected many times. The chain is built from TRBV5-1 and TRBJ1-2, with D possibly TRBD1 on 6 matching bases. CDR3 length: 17 residues. The ends were cut back, 4 bases at V and 2 bases at J, with 21 bases in the middle. Germline values: CDR1 SGHRS, CDR2 YFSETQ. CDR3 amino acids: CASSALQGTVENYGYTF. The CDR3 DNA reads as TGCGCCAGCAGCGCATTACAGGGTACGGTGGAAAACTATGGCTACACCTTC.

This clonotype was detected many times. The rearrangement links TRBV12-3 or TRBV12-4 to TRBJ2-1; D remains ambiguous. Between the trimmed V and J ends, which lost 2 bases and 3 bases, there was a span of 5 bases. The CDR3 totals 13 residues. CDR3: CASSLQRYNEQFF. CDR3 nucleotide sequence: TGTGCCAGCAGTTTACAACGCTACAATGAGCAGTTCTTC.

A single count supports this clonotype. The J gene is TRBJ2-2, the V gene TRBV21-1. TRBV21-1 is deemed a pseudogene. The CDR3 spans 15 residues. As DNA, the CDR3 is TGTGCCAGCAGCACCGTCGCCTCAAAGCCCGGGGAGCTGTTTTTT. As protein: CASSTVASKPGELFF.

This clonotype showed up just a few times. The chain employs TRBV19 and TRBJ1-1; 9 nucleotides align to TRBD1. The CDR3 spans 15 residues. In germline, CDR1 is LNHDA, CDR2 SQIVND (reference sequence). The junction had 10 bases not matched to a gene; V was cut back by 6 bases and J by 5 bases. The CDR3 DNA reads as TGTGCCAGTAGCCTACTGACAGGGGGAGAAACTGAAGCTTTCTTT. It specifies CASSLLTGGETEAFF.

V is TRBV29-1 and J is TRBJ2-1; 12 bases line up with TRBD2. V lost 7 bases, J lost 4 bases, and 8 bases stayed unmatched. This CDR3 contains 15 residues. Germline V lookup: CDR1 SQVTM, CDR2 ANQGSEA. In DNA, the CDR3 is TGCAGCGCGTACGGGACTAGCGGGCAATACAATGAGCAGTTCTTC. Residues: CSAYGTSGQYNEQFF.

In this sample, this clonotype turned up many times. The CDR3 here is CASSFGATGGAETQYF. CDR3 DNA sequence: TGTGCCAGCAGCTTTGGAGCAACAGGGGGCGCGGAGACCCAGTACTTC. The chain uses TRBV7-8 and TRBJ2-5; 9 bases line up with TRBD1. CDR1 is SGHVS and CDR2 is FQNEAQ in the germline V gene. Unmatched junction bases numbered 10, after V lost 3 bases and J lost 5 bases. This CDR3 has 16 amino acids.

This clonotype turned up a few times. The V call is TRBV29-1, the J call TRBJ2-2; D perhaps matches TRBD2 (6 bases). The CDR3 contains 16 residues. CDR1 SQVTM and CDR2 ANQGSEA come from the germline V gene. V was pared by 2 bases and J by 3 bases, with 16 bases between. CDR3 sequence reads: CSVELWAGGDTGELFF. In nucleotides, the CDR3 is TGCAGCGTTGAACTGTGGGCAGGAGGGGACACCGGGGAGCTGTTTTTT.

The chain couples TRBV27 to TRBJ2-3; D tentatively fits TRBD1 or TRBD2 (6 bases each). The CDR3 length is 15 residues. The V and J ends lost 5 bases and 5 bases respectively, with 17 bases between them. Germline V gene data show CDR1 as MNHEY and CDR2 as SMNVEV (reference sequence). For the CDR3, the DNA is TGTGCCAGCAGTCTGGGCAGGGGAGGTGGAGATACGCAGTATTTT. This codes for CASSLGRGGGDTQYF.